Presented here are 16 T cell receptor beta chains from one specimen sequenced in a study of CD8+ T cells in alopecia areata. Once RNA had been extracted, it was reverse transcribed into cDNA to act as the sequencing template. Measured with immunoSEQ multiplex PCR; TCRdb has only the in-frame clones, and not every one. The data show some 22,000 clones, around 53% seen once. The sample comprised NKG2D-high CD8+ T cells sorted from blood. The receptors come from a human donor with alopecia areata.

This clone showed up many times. CDR3 residues: CASSLAIGLAGGNYEQYF. CDR3 in DNA: TGTGCCAGCAGCTTAGCTATTGGACTAGCGGGAGGGAACTACGAGCAGTACTTC. The V and J genes are TRBV7-9 and TRBJ2-7, with 15 bases aligning to TRBD2. The J segment lost 3 bases and the V segment lost 0 bases, leaving 6 bases of the junction unmatched. Germline V CDR1 and CDR2: SEHNR, FQNEAQ (reference sequence). The CDR3 loop spans 18 amino acids.

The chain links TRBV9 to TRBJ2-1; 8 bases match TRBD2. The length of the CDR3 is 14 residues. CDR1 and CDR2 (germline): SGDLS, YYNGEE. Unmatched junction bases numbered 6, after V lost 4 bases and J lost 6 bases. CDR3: CASSSPGGSNEQFF. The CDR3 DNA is TGTGCCAGCAGCTCCCCGGGGGGGAGCAATGAGCAGTTCTTC.

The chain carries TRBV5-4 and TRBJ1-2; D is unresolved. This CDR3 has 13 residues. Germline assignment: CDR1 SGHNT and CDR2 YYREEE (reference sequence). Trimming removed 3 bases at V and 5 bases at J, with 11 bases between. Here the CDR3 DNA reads TGTGCCAGCAGCTATGACGACGGTTATGGCTACACCTTC. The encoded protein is CASSYDDGYGYTF.

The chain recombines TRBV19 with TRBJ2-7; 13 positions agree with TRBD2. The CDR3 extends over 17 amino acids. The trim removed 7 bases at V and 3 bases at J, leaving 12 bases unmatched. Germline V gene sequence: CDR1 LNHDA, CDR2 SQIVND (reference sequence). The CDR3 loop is CASKPGTSGTIGYEQYF. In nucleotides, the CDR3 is TGTGCCAGTAAGCCCGGGACTAGCGGGACAATCGGCTACGAGCAGTACTTC.

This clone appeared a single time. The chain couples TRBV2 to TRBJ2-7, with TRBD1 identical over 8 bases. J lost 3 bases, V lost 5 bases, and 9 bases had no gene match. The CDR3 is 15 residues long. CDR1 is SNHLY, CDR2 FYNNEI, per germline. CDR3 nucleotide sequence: TGTGCCAGCAGTAGAACCGGGACAGGCATCTACGAGCAGTACTTC. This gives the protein CASSRTGTGIYEQYF.

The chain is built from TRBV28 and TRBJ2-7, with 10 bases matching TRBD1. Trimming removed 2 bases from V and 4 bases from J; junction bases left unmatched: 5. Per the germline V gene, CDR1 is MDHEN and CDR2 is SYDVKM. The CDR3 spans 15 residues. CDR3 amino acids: CASSLMGQGFYEQYF. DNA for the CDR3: TGTGCCAGCAGTTTAATGGGACAGGGGTTTTACGAGCAGTACTTC.

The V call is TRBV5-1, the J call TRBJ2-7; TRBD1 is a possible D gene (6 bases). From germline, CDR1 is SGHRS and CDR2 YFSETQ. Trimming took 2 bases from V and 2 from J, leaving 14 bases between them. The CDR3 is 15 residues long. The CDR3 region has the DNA TGCGCCAGCAGCTTCTATCGGGACAATCCCTACGAGCAGTACTTC. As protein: CASSFYRDNPYEQYF.

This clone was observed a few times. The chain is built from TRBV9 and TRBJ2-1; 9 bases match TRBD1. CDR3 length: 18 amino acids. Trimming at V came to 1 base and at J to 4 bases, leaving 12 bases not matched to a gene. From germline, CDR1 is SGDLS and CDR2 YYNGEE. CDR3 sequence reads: CASSVTSFRGQGYNEQFF. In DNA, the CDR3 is TGTGCCAGCAGCGTAACGAGTTTTAGGGGACAGGGATACAATGAGCAGTTCTTC.

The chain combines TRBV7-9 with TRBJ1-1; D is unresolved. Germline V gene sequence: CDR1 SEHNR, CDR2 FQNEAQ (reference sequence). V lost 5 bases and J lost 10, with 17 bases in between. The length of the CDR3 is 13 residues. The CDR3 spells CASSIDTGSGAFF. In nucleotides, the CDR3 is TGTGCCAGCAGCATTGACACGGGAAGTGGAGCTTTCTTT. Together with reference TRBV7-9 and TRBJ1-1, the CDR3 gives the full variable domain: DTGVSQNPRHKITKRGQNVTFRCDPISEHNRLYWYRQTLGQGPEFLTYFQNEAQLEKSRLLSDRFSAERPKGSFSTLEIQRTEQGDSAMYLCASSIDTGSGAFFGQGTRLTVV.

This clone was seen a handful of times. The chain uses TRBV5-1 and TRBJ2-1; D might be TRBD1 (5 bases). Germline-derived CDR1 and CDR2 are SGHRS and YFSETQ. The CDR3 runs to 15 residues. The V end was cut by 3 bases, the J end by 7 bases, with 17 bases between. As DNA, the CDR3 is TGCGCCAGCAGCTCTCTAGGGGTTTTGGTAAATGAGCAGTTCTTC. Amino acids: CASSSLGVLVNEQFF.

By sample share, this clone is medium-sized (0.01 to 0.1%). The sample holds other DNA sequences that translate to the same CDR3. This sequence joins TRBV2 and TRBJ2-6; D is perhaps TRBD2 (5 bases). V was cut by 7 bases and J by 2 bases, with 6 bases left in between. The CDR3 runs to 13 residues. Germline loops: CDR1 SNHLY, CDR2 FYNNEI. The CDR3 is CASTRAGANVLTF. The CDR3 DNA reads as TGTGCCAGCACGAGGGCTGGGGCCAACGTCCTGACTTTC.

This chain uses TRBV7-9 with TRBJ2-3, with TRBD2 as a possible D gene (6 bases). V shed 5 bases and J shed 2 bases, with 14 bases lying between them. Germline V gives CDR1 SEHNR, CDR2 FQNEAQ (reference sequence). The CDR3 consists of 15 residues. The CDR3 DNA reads TGTGCCAGCAGCGACATAGCGGATTCCACAGATACGCAGTATTTT. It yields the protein CASSDIADSTDTQYF.

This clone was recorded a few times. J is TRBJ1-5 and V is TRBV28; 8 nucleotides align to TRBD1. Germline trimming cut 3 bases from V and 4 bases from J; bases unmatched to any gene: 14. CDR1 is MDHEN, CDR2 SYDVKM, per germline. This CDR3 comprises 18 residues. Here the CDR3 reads CASSFNSQGVSLNQPQHF. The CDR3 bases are TGTGCCAGCAGTTTTAATTCACAGGGGGTGAGCTTAAATCAGCCCCAGCATTTT.

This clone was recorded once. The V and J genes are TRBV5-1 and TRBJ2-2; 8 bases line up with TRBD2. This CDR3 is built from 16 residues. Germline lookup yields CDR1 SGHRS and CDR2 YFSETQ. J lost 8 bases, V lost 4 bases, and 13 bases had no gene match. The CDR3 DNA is TGCGCCAGCAGCGAAGCCAGCGGGAGAATTAGGGGGGAGCTGTTTTTT. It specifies CASSEASGRIRGELFF.

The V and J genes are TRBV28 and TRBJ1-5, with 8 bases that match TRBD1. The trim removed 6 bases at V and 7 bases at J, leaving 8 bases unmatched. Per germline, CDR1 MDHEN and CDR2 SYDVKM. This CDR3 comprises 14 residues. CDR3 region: CASRSTGDGQPQHF. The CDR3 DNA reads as TGTGCCAGCAGATCGACAGGGGATGGGCAGCCCCAGCATTTT.

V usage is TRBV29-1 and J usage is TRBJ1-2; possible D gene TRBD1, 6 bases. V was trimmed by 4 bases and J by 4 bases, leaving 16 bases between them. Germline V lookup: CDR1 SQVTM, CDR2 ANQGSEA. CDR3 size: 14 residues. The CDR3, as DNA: TGCAGCGTTGTAGGGGGATGGGGCAGCTATGGCTACACCTTC. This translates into CSVVGGWGSYGYTF.